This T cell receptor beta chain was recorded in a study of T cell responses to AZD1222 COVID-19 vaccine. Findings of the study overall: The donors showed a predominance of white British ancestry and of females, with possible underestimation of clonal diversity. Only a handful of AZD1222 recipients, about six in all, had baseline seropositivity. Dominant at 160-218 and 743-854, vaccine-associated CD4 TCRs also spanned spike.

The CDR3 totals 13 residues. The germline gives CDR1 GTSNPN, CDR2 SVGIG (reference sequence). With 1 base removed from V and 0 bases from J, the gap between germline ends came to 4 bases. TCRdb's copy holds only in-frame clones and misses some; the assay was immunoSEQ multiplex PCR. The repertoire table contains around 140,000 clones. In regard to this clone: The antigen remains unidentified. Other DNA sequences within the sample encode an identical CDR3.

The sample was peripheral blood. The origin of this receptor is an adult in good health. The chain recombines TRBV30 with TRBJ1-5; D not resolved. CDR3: CAWSEDSNQPQHF. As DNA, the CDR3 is TGTGCCTGGAGTGAGGATAGCAATCAGCCCCAGCATTTT.